The clone carrying this T cell receptor beta chain was recorded a few times. Its target is unknown. TCR alpha and TCR beta cDNA libraries carrying sample barcodes and UMIs were produced by 5'RACE using constant-segment primers. MiXCR, run by TCRdb on the 5' RACE reads, gives a single entry per CDR3 protein. The table lists 350,000 to 450,000 distinct CDR3 sequences, around 18% of them singletons. The data originate from a study of T-cell memory formation after mild COVID-19. J was trimmed by 6 bases and V by 5 bases; bases with no gene match: 9. CDR3 length equals 15 residues. Study-wide results and limits: Later expanders leaned CD4+, whereas clones that contracted between day 15 and 85 were balanced CD4/CD8.

Sequencing input: PBMCs or a T cell subset sorted from them (not recorded which). The clonotype was recovered from an adult woman who had mild COVID-19 (a few samples of this study predate the infection). Cell type and time point are not known. This chain connects TRBV12-3 or TRBV12-4 to TRBJ1-3; 8 bases line up with TRBD1. CDR3 region: CASSPQGAGENTIYF. The CDR3 nucleotides read TGTGCCAGCAGTCCCCAGGGGGCCGGGGAAAACACCATATATTTT.